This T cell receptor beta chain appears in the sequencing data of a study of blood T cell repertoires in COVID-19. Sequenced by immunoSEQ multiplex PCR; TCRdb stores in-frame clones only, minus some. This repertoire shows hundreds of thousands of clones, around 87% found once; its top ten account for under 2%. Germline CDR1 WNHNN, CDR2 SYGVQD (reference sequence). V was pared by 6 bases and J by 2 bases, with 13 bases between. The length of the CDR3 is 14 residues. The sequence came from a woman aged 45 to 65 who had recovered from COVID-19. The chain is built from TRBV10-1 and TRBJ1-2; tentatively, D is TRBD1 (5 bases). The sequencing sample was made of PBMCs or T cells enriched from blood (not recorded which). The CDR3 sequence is CASRPNRRNYGYTF. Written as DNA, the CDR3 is TGCGCCAGCAGACCCAACAGGCGGAACTATGGCTACACCTTC.